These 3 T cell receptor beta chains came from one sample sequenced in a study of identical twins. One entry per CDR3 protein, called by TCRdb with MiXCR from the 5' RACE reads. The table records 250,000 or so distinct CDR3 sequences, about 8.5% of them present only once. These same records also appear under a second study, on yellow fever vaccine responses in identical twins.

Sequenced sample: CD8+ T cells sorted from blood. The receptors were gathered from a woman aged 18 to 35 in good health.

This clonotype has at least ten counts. The CDR3 nucleotides read TGTGCCAGCAGTGAGGGACTAGCTCCCTACAATGAGCAGTTCTTC. Protein: CASSEGLAPYNEQFF. The J gene is TRBJ2-1, the V gene TRBV12-3 or TRBV12-4; 9 nucleotides line up with TRBD2. This CDR3 region has 15 residues. The V segment lost 5 bases and the J segment 2 bases; nucleotides outside the gene matches: 4.

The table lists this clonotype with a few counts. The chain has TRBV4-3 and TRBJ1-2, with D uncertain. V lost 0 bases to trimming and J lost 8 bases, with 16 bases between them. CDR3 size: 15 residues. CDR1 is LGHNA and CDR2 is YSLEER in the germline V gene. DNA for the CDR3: TGCGCCAGCAGCCAAGATTCGTACGGCAGTCCGGGCTACACCTTC. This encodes CASSQDSYGSPGYTF.

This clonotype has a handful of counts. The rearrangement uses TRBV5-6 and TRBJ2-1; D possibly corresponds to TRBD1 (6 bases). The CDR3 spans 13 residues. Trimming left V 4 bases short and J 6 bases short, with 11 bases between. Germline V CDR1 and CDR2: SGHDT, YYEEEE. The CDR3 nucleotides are TGTGCCAGCAGCCCTGGACAGACCAATGAGCAGTTCTTC. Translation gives CASSPGQTNEQFF.